This is a list of T cell receptor beta chains from one sample in a study of T cell responses to AZD1222 COVID-19 vaccine. Some clones are missing from TCRdb's copy, which holds only in-frame ones; the method was immunoSEQ multiplex PCR. The repertoire has about 140,000 clones, 80% to 95% of them found once; the top ten carry about 1.5%. This sample comprised peripheral blood, obtained on day 0 of AZD1222 vaccination. Source of these receptors: an adult in good health. The CDR3 runs from the conserved cysteine through the conserved F or W. D genes are given only for firm matches. Clone size appears in some rows only: once, few, many, or a class for an expanded clone.

V gene	CDR3 length	clone size	J gene	D gene	CDR3 DNA	CDR3 protein
TRBV9	15	.	TRBJ2-2	.	TGTGCCAGCAGCCCCGGGACCGCGGGCACCGGGGAGCTGTTTTTT	CASSPGTAGTGELFF
TRBV6-5	13	.	TRBJ1-4	.	TGTGCCAGCAAGGAGGTGTTTGGGGAAAAACTGTTTTTT	CASKEVFGEKLFF
TRBV30	14	.	TRBJ1-5	.	TGTGCCTGGAGCTCCAAGAGGGACAATCAGCCCCAGCATTTT	CAWSSKRDNQPQHF
TRBV3-1/TRBV3-2	14	.	TRBJ2-5	TRBD1	TGTGCCAGCAGCCAGATGACAGGGGAAGAGACCCAGTACTTC	CASSQMTGEETQYF
TRBV15	16	.	TRBJ2-7	TRBD1	TGTGCCACCAGCAGAGATTCAGGGGGCCGTGGCTACGAGCAGTACTTC	CATSRDSGGRGYEQYF
TRBV24-1	14	few	TRBJ1-1	TRBD1	TGTGCCACCAGTGACTCGGACAGGGCCGGGGGAGCTTTCTTT	CATSDSDRAGGAFF
TRBV21-1	16	few	TRBJ1-3	.	TGTGCCACCCCCCCTAGGAGGGTATCCTCTGGAAACACCATATATTTT	CATPPRRVSSGNTIYF
TRBV10-2	16	.	TRBJ2-7	TRBD1	TGCGCCAGCAGTGATAGAAGGCAGGGGGCGCTTAGCGAGCAGTACTTC	CASSDRRQGALSEQYF
TRBV3-1/TRBV3-2	14	.	TRBJ2-7	.	TGTGCCAGCAGCCCCTCCCCTCCCCAGTACGAGCAGTACTTC	CASSPSPPQYEQYF
TRBV19	12	few	TRBJ2-7	TRBD1	TGTGCCAGCGCCGGGACAGCCTACGAGCAGTACTTC	CASAGTAYEQYF
TRBV3-1/TRBV3-2	13	few	TRBJ1-1	.	TGTGCCAGCAGCCAAAGTCAGGTAACTGAAGCTTTCTTT	CASSQSQVTEAFF
TRBV27	17	.	TRBJ1-1	.	TGTGCCAGCAGTTGCGTACGAATAACGTGCATGAACACTGAAGCTTTCTTT	CASSCVRITCMNTEAFF
TRBV6-1	15	.	TRBJ2-7	TRBD2	TGTGCCAGCAGTGATTGGCCAGCGGGAGGGCCAGGGCAGTACTTC	CASSDWPAGGPGQYF
TRBV27	15	.	TRBJ1-1	.	TGTGCCAGCAGTTTATCCTTCAGACTGAACACTGAAGCTTTCTTT	CASSLSFRLNTEAFF
TRBV28	15	.	TRBJ2-7	TRBD1	TGTGCCAGCAGTCCTTCCGGGACAGGGGTCTACGAGCAGTACTTC	CASSPSGTGVYEQYF
TRBV20-1	11	.	TRBJ1-4	.	TGCAGCGGGGGGAGTAATGAAAAACTGTTTTTT	CSGGSNEKLFF
TRBV7-2	15	.	TRBJ2-7	.	TGTGCCAGCAGCCCCGGGGCCCAGGGGTCCTACGAGCAGTACTTC	CASSPGAQGSYEQYF
TRBV18	14	once	TRBJ1-2	.	TGTGCCAGCTCACCGACCACAGGGCCTAATGGCTACACCTTC	CASSPTTGPNGYTF
TRBV7-2	13	.	TRBJ1-1	.	TGTGCCAGCAGCAAGACAGAGTACACTGAAGCTTTCTTT	CASSKTEYTEAFF
TRBV19	17	.	TRBJ1-4	.	TGTGCCAGTAGTATATTTATAGGATCTCTAGCTAATGAAAAACTGTTTTTT	CASSIFIGSLANEKLFF
TRBV11-2	14	.	TRBJ2-7	TRBD1	TGTGCCAGCAGCTCCACGACAGGGTGGAGCGAGCAGTACTTC	CASSSTTGWSEQYF
TRBV3-1/TRBV3-2	14	.	TRBJ2-7	.	TGTGCCAGCAGCCTATGGGGGAGCGCCTACGAGCAGTACTTC	CASSLWGSAYEQYF
TRBV28	15	.	TRBJ1-2	TRBD1	TGTGCCAGCAGGCACAGACAGGGGGCTGTCTATGGCTACACCTTC	CASRHRQGAVYGYTF
TRBV7-9	17	.	TRBJ1-1	.	TGTGCCAGCAGCCCTCGCTCTAGGGTGGGAGGGGTAGGTGAAGCTTTCTTT	CASSPRSRVGGVGEAFF
TRBV2	15	.	TRBJ2-1	TRBD1	TGTGCCAGCAGTTCTGACAGGGGAGGTTTCAATGAGCAGTTCTTC	CASSSDRGGFNEQFF
TRBV19	15	.	TRBJ2-7	TRBD1	TGTGCCAGTAGTCCCTATGACAGGGGGCTTGTTGAGCAGTACTTC	CASSPYDRGLVEQYF
TRBV5-4	14	.	TRBJ2-1	.	TGTGCCAGCAGCTTGGTTACTAGAAACAATGAGCAGTTCTTC	CASSLVTRNNEQFF
TRBV2	13	.	TRBJ2-5	TRBD1	TGTGCCAGCAGAGACAGGGACGCAGAGACCCAGTACTTC	CASRDRDAETQYF
TRBV6-1	16	.	TRBJ2-1	TRBD2	TGTGCCAGCAGTGAAAGAACTAGCGCCATGGCGTGGGAGCAGTTCTTC	CASSERTSAMAWEQFF
TRBV7-9	13	.	TRBJ2-5	.	TGTGCCAGCACCGGACAGAGCCAAGAGACCCAGTACTTC	CASTGQSQETQYF
TRBV11-3	16	.	TRBJ2-1	TRBD2	TGTGCCAGCAGCTCGGGACTAGCGGGGGTCTACAATGAGCAGTTCTTC	CASSSGLAGVYNEQFF
TRBV27	13	.	TRBJ1-5	.	TGTGCCAGCAGTTTACGGGGAAGTCAGCCCCAGCATTTT	CASSLRGSQPQHF
TRBV11-2	13	.	TRBJ2-5	.	TGTGCCAGCAGCTTAGACGGGGAAGAGACCCAGTACTTC	CASSLDGEETQYF
TRBV2	13	.	TRBJ1-5	.	TGTGCCAGCAGCTCGAGGGTGCAACAGCCCCAGCATTTT	CASSSRVQQPQHF
TRBV6-5	15	.	TRBJ1-2	TRBD1	TGTGCCAGCAGTTATTGGGACAGGGGGATCTATGGCTACACCTTC	CASSYWDRGIYGYTF
TRBV7-2	13	.	TRBJ2-3	.	TGTGCCAGCAGCAAATCGACCCTGGGGGCGCAGTATTTT	CASSKSTLGAQYF
TRBV19	14	.	TRBJ1-2	.	TGTGCCAGTAGTATCTCCACTAATAACTATGGCTACACCTTC	CASSISTNNYGYTF
TRBV21-1	14	.	TRBJ1-2	.	TGTGCCAGCAGCAAAGCTCACAAGGAGTGGGGCTACACCTTC	CASSKAHKEWGYTF
TRBV6-1	14	once	TRBJ1-2	.	TGTGCCAGCAGTGAGCAGATTTCTAACTATGGCTACACCTTC	CASSEQISNYGYTF
TRBV7-3	15	.	TRBJ2-7	.	TGTGCCAGCAGCTTAACAGGCGGAGCTTCCTACGAGCAGTACTTC	CASSLTGGASYEQYF
TRBV5-6	14	.	TRBJ2-2	.	TGTGCCAGCAGCTCGGACAGACCCACCGGGGAGCTGTTTTTT	CASSSDRPTGELFF
TRBV11-2	15	.	TRBJ1-1	.	TGTGCCAGCAGCCGGCGCGCAGGGAGGGACACTGAAGCTTTCTTT	CASSRRAGRDTEAFF
TRBV5-4	14	few	TRBJ2-7	TRBD2	TGTGCCAGCAGCGGCGGGAGCAATGTGTACGAGCAGTACTTC	CASSGGSNVYEQYF
TRBV9	14	.	TRBJ2-1	.	TGTGCCAGCAGCGTAGGGGGAAAGACGGATGAGCAGTTCTTC	CASSVGGKTDEQFF
TRBV11-2	14	.	TRBJ1-6	TRBD1	TGTGCCAGCAGCTTGGGACAGCCTAATTCACCCCTCCACTTT	CASSLGQPNSPLHF
TRBV12-5	15	.	TRBJ1-5	TRBD1	TGTGCTAGTGGCCGGACAGGGCTCCACAATCAGCCCCAGCATTTT	CASGRTGLHNQPQHF
TRBV19	15	.	TRBJ2-7	.	TGTGCCAGTAGTATTGGACTCTCGTACTCCTACGAGCAGTACTTC	CASSIGLSYSYEQYF
TRBV18	15	.	TRBJ2-7	.	TGTGCCAGCTCACCCTCGGGGAGCCCTTTTTACGAGCAGTACTTC	CASSPSGSPFYEQYF
TRBV7-2	16	.	TRBJ1-5	.	TGTGCCAGCAGCTTAGGGGTCGGAAATAGCAATCAGCCCCAGCATTTT	CASSLGVGNSNQPQHF
TRBV4-1	13	few	TRBJ2-7	TRBD2	TGCGCCAGCAGCCAGAGACTAGCTTACGAGCAGTACTTC	CASSQRLAYEQYF